This T cell receptor (beta chain) was sequenced during a study of blood T cell repertoires in COVID-19. As for the study in general: Specimens from acute and convalescent COVID-19 originated in the United States, Italy and Spain. In each case, the material was cDNA or gDNA derived from T cells, B-cell-depleted T cells, or PBMCs.

As originally analysed: Estimation of nucleated cell counts relied on the amplification of reference gene primers. Clones were sequenced by immunoSEQ multiplex PCR, and TCRdb holds only the in-frame ones, with some missing. That table supplies the V and J calls and clone size; D and trimming were determined from the DNA. This table has over 100,000 clones, approximately 81% appearing once. The germline V gene encodes CDR1 SNHLY and CDR2 FYNNEI. Trimming cost V 4 bases and J 3 bases, with 6 bases left between them. This CDR3 spans 12 amino acids. The sequence came from a man aged 35-49 years with acute or convalescent COVID-19. The sequenced material came from peripheral blood. The chain employs TRBV2 and TRBJ1-2; D is undetermined. The CDR3 DNA follows: TGTGCCAGCAGTGTTACGGACTATGGCTACACCTTC. Amino acid sequence: CASSVTDYGYTF.